This entry lists 17 T cell receptor beta chains sequenced from one sample in a study of blood T cell repertoires in COVID-19. Only in-frame clones appear in the TCRdb table, and some are missing; sequencing was by immunoSEQ multiplex PCR. The data contain 150,000 to 200,000 clones, 92% of them singletons. Sample: peripheral blood. These receptors all come from a young man with COVID-19, enrolled during active disease.

This chain connects TRBV6-1 to TRBJ2-7; D may be TRBD2 (5 bases). V lost 0 bases and J lost 4, with 16 bases in between. The CDR3 is made up of 16 amino acids. Germline values: CDR1 MNHNS, CDR2 SASEGT. The chain's CDR3 is CASSEAAGMGFYEQYF. The CDR3 DNA follows: TGTGCCAGCAGTGAAGCCGCGGGCATGGGATTTTACGAGCAGTACTTC.

The chain joins TRBV18 to TRBJ2-7, with D tentatively TRBD1 (7 bases). The CDR3 is made up of 17 amino acids. Looked up from germline, CDR1 is KGHSH and CDR2 is LQKENI. V was clipped by 6 bases and J by 2 bases, with 23 bases between them. In nucleotides, the CDR3 is TGTGCCAGCTCCCCTATCATGGCAGGGGGGAAAACCTACGAGCAGTACTTC. Amino acids: CASSPIMAGGKTYEQYF.

This chain joins TRBV6-5 and TRBJ1-4, with 7 positions matching TRBD1. After removal of 6 bases from V and 2 bases from J, the junction contained 6 bases not matched to a gene. The CDR3 spans 15 residues. Germline CDR1 reads MNHEY; CDR2 reads SVGAGI. The CDR3 region is CASSRVQGTNEKLFF. The CDR3 DNA reads as TGTGCCAGCAGCCGAGTACAGGGGACTAATGAAAAACTGTTTTTT.

The rearrangement links TRBV7-9 to TRBJ2-3; D is uncertain. CDR1 SEHNR and CDR2 FQNEAQ come from the germline V gene (reference sequence). The CDR3 spans 13 residues. V was pared by 5 bases and J by 1 base, with 7 bases between. The CDR3 protein is CASSVRGTDTQYF. DNA for the CDR3: TGTGCCAGCAGCGTACGGGGCACAGATACGCAGTATTTT. The full variable domain, with the rest looked up from reference TRBV7-9 and TRBJ2-3, is DTGVSQNPRHKITKRGQNVTFRCDPISEHNRLYWYRQTLGQGPEFLTYFQNEAQLEKSRLLSDRFSAERPKGSFSTLEIQRTEQGDSAMYLCASSVRGTDTQYFGPGTRLTVL.

This chain connects TRBV5-1 to TRBJ2-2; 9 nucleotides agree with TRBD1. With V trimmed by 4 bases and J by 7 bases, 11 bases remained unmatched. Germline-derived CDR1 and CDR2 are SGHRS and YFSETQ. The CDR3 has 16 amino acids. CDR3 DNA: TGCGCCAGCAGCCTATCCCCGGGACAGGGATTCGGGGAGCTGTTTTTT. Its protein product is CASSLSPGQGFGELFF.

This clone was counted between two and nine times. The chain has TRBV5-5 and TRBJ1-5; unclear D gene. The germline V gene encodes CDR1 SGHKS and CDR2 YYEKEE (reference sequence). V lost 0 bases to trimming and J lost 0 bases, with 4 bases between them. This CDR3 region has 14 residues. As DNA, the CDR3 is TGTGCCAGCAGCTTGGATCTTAGCAATCAGCCCCAGCATTTT. Translation gives CASSLDLSNQPQHF.

The rearrangement uses TRBV4-1 and TRBJ1-5; 11 bases fit TRBD1. The ends lost 4 bases at V and 1 base at J; junction bases unmatched: 6. In germline, CDR1 is MGHRA, CDR2 YSYEKL. The CDR3 runs to 17 residues. The chain's CDR3 is CASSLRTGGESNQPQHF. DNA of the CDR3: TGCGCCAGCAGCCTCCGGACAGGGGGCGAAAGCAATCAGCCCCAGCATTTT.

This chain uses TRBV10-3 with TRBJ2-1; 8 nucleotides match TRBD1. V trimming: 4 bases; J trimming: 10 bases; junction bases outside the gene matches: 6. The CDR3 spans 13 residues. Per germline, CDR1 ENHRY and CDR2 SYGVKD. The CDR3 loop is CAISVTGGGEQFF. DNA for the CDR3: TGTGCCATCAGTGTAACAGGGGGTGGCGAGCAGTTCTTC.

The chain is built from TRBV2 and TRBJ2-5; the match to TRBD2 covers 8 bases. Looked up from germline, CDR1 is SNHLY and CDR2 is FYNNEI. V gave up 3 bases and J gave up 7 bases; unmatched junction bases: 10. The CDR3 is made up of 15 amino acids. The CDR3 nucleotides read TGTGCCAGCAGTGAGAGTAGCGGGGAAAGTAGGACCCAGTACTTC. This codes for CASSESSGESRTQYF.

V and J are TRBV5-1 and TRBJ2-2; a possible D gene is TRBD2 (5 bases). The CDR3 totals 15 residues. Germline lookup yields CDR1 SGHRS and CDR2 YFSETQ. V was shortened by 3 bases and J by 0 bases, with 9 bases between the two germline ends. CDR3 DNA sequence: TGCGCCAGCAGCTCGGCCGGGGCGAACACCGGGGAGCTGTTTTTT. Translation gives CASSSAGANTGELFF.

Written as DNA, the CDR3 is TGTGCCAGCAGCAGTACGGGACAGGGGAGTGGATTGGGCAATCAGCCCCAGCATTTT. Protein: CASSSTGQGSGLGNQPQHF. This rearrangement joins TRBV7-8 to TRBJ1-5, with 10 bases lining up with TRBD1. CDR1 is SGHVS, CDR2 FQNEAQ, per germline. Trimming at V came to 5 bases and at J to 2 bases, leaving 15 bases not matched to a gene. The CDR3 has 19 amino acids.

The V and J genes are TRBV12-5 and TRBJ2-1; 9 positions match TRBD2. With 6 bases clipped from V and 7 bases from J, the junction kept 13 bases outside the gene matches. CDR1 and CDR2 (germline): LGHNT, FRNRAP. The CDR3 loop spans 16 amino acids. For the CDR3, the DNA is TGTGCTAGTGGGGCCCCGAGACTAGCGGTATTTAATGAGCAGTTCTTC. Translation: CASGAPRLAVFNEQFF.

V usage is TRBV15 and J usage is TRBJ2-2; 8 bases align to TRBD1. The germline V gene has CDR1 LNHNV and CDR2 YYDKDF (reference sequence). The J segment lost 0 bases and the V segment lost 6 bases, leaving 6 bases of the junction unmatched. CDR3 length: 16 amino acids. The CDR3 loop reads CATSPGQVSNTGELFF. CDR3 sequence (DNA): TGTGCCACCAGTCCGGGACAGGTTTCGAACACCGGGGAGCTGTTTTTT.

The gene calls are TRBV5-4 and TRBJ2-2; 8 bases are shared with TRBD1. CDR3 length: 18 residues. Per germline, CDR1 SGHNT and CDR2 YYREEE (reference sequence). Trimming at V came to 4 bases and at J to 5 bases, leaving 16 bases not matched to a gene. The CDR3 sequence: CASSPQGGAGILTGELFF. The CDR3 DNA reads as TGTGCCAGCAGCCCACAGGGGGGCGCTGGGATTTTAACCGGGGAGCTGTTTTTT.

This sequence joins TRBV27 and TRBJ2-5, with a tentative D call TRBD2 (5 bases). CDR1 and CDR2 (germline): MNHEY, SMNVEV (reference sequence). Between the trimmed V and J ends, which lost 4 bases and 2 bases, there was a span of 8 bases. CDR3 size: 13 residues. CDR3 nucleotide sequence: TGTGCCAGCAGTTATCGGAGGCAAGAGACCCAGTACTTC. Its protein is CASSYRRQETQYF.

The chain combines TRBV28 with TRBJ1-4; D not certain. Germline V gene sequence: CDR1 MDHEN, CDR2 SYDVKM. V was shortened by 5 bases and J by 17 bases, with 21 bases between the two germline ends. There are 13 residues in the CDR3. This CDR3 is CASSPPVGAEYFF. The CDR3 DNA reads TGTGCCAGCAGTCCCCCCGTGGGTGCGGAATACTTTTTT. Full variable domain (missing parts from reference TRBV28 and TRBJ1-4): DVKVTQSSRYLVKRTGEKVFLECVQDMDHENMFWYRQDPGLGLRLIYFSYDVKMKEKGDIPEGYSVSREKKERFSLILESASTNQTSMYLCASSPPVGAEYFFGSGTQLSVL.

The J gene is TRBJ2-7, the V gene TRBV18, with 9 bases lining up with TRBD1. The CDR3 runs to 15 residues. In germline, CDR1 is KGHSH, CDR2 LQKENI. J was trimmed by 3 bases and V by 3 bases; bases with no gene match: 6. The CDR3 protein is CASSPTGTGYYEQYF. For the CDR3, the DNA is TGTGCCAGCTCACCGACCGGGACAGGGTACTACGAGCAGTACTTC. Combining the CDR3 with reference TRBV18 and TRBJ2-7 gives the whole variable domain NAGVMQNPRHLVRRRGQEARLRCSPMKGHSHVYWYRQLPEEGLKFMVYLQKENIIDESGMPKERFSAEFPKEGPSILRIQQVVRGDSAAYFCASSPTGTGYYEQYFGPGTRLTVT.